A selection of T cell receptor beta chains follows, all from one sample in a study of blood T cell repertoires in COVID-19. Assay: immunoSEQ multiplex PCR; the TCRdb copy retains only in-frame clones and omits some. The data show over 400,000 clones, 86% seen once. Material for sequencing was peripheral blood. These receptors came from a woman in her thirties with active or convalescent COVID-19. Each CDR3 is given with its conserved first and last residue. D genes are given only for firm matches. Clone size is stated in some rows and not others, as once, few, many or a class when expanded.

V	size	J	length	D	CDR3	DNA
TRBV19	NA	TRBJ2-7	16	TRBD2	CASSIRGSGRANEQYF	TGTGCCAGTAGTATCCGGGGGAGCGGGAGGGCGAACGAGCAGTACTTC
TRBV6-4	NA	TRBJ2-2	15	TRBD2	CASSPGTSGAGELFF	TGTGCCAGCAGTCCAGGGACTAGCGGGGCCGGGGAGCTGTTTTTT
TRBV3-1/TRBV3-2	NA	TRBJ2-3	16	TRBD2	CASSYTSGGSTDTQYF	TGTGCCAGCAGCTATACTAGCGGGGGAAGCACAGATACGCAGTATTTT
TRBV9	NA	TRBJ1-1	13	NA	CASSDREGTEAFF	TGTGCCAGCAGCGACCGGGAGGGCACTGAAGCTTTCTTT
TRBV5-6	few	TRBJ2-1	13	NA	CASSWGRLGEQFF	TGTGCCAGCAGTTGGGGGCGGTTGGGTGAGCAGTTCTTC
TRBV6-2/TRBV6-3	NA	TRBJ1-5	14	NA	CASSYQGNYQPQHF	TGTGCCAGCAGTTATCAGGGGAATTATCAGCCCCAGCATTTT
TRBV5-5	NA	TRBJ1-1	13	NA	CASSLSAGAEAFF	TGTGCCAGCAGCTTGTCAGCCGGGGCTGAAGCTTTCTTT
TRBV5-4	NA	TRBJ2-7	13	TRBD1	CASSLEGALEQYF	TGTGCCAGCAGCTTGGAGGGGGCGCTCGAGCAGTACTTC
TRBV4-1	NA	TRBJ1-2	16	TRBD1	CASSPHHRQGAYGYTF	TGCGCCAGCAGCCCTCATCATCGACAGGGCGCCTATGGCTACACCTTC
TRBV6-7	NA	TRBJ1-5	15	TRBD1	CASSYVGGFDQPQHF	TGTGCCAGCAGTTACGTAGGGGGCTTTGATCAGCCCCAGCATTTT
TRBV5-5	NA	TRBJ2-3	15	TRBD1	CASSDSGGSADTQYF	TGTGCCAGCAGCGACTCAGGGGGCTCGGCAGATACGCAGTATTTT
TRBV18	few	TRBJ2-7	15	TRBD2	CASSPLGGSSYEQYF	TGTGCCAGCTCTCCACTCGGCGGGAGCTCCTACGAGCAGTACTTC
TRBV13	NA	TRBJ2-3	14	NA	CASSQTGPGDTQYF	TGTGCCAGCAGCCAAACAGGCCCCGGGGATACGCAGTATTTT
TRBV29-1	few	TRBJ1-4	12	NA	CSAGWAGEKLFF	TGCAGCGCCGGCTGGGCAGGTGAAAAACTGTTTTTT
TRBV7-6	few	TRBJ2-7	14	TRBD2	CASTELAGSYEQYF	TGTGCCAGCACCGAACTAGCGGGTTCCTACGAGCAGTACTTC
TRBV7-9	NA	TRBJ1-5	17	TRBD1	CASSGTTGQGSNQPQHF	TGTGCCAGCAGCGGAACGACAGGGCAGGGTAGCAATCAGCCCCAGCATTTT
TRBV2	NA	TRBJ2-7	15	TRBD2	CASSEEAAGGHEQYF	TGTGCCAGCAGTGAAGAGGCGGCGGGGGGTCACGAGCAGTACTTC
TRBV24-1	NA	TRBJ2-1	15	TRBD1	CATSDYERGPGEQFF	TGTGCCACCAGTGATTATGAAAGGGGGCCGGGTGAGCAGTTCTTC
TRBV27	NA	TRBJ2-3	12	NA	CASRTSTDTQYF	TGTGCCAGCCGAACTAGCACAGATACGCAGTATTTT
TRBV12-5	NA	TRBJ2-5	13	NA	CASAGEHQETQYF	TGTGCTAGTGCAGGCGAACACCAAGAGACCCAGTACTTC
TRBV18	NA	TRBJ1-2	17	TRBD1	CASSPPRTGASNYGYTF	TGTGCCAGCTCACCACCGCGGACAGGGGCCTCTAACTATGGCTACACCTTC
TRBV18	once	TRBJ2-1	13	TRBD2	CASSPQLANEQFF	TGTGCCAGCTCACCACAACTAGCGAATGAGCAGTTCTTC
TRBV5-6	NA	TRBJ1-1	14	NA	CASSLAGGNTEAFF	TGTGCCAGCAGCTTGGCCGGTGGGAACACTGAAGCTTTCTTT
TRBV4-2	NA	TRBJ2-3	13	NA	CASSQGLADTQYF	TGTGCCAGCAGCCAAGGGCTAGCGGATACGCAGTATTTT
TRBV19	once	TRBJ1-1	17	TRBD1	CASSRTGTGGSNTEAFF	TGTGCCAGTAGTCGTACCGGGACAGGGGGCTCTAACACTGAAGCTTTCTTT
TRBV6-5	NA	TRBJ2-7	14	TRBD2	CASSTSGSSYEQYF	TGTGCCAGCAGTACTAGCGGGAGTAGTTACGAGCAGTACTTC
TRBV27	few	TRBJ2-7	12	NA	CASKGLGYEQYF	TGTGCCAGCAAGGGGCTCGGCTACGAGCAGTACTTC
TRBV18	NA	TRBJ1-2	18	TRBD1	CASSPLIFGFRQGKSYTF	TGTGCCAGCTCACCACTTATCTTCGGGTTCAGACAGGGCAAGAGCTACACCTTC
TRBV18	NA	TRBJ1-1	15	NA	CASSPRQTMNTEAFF	TGTGCCAGCTCACCACGACAGACCATGAACACTGAAGCTTTCTTT
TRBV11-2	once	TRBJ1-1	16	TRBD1	CASSLEGTVPNTEAFF	TGTGCCAGCAGCTTAGAGGGGACAGTCCCGAACACTGAAGCTTTCTTT
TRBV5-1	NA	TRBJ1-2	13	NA	CASSLGGDSGYTF	TGCGCCAGCAGCTTGGGAGGTGACAGCGGCTACACCTTC
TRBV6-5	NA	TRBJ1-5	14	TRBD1	CASKGQGDNQPQHF	TGTGCCAGCAAGGGGCAGGGGGATAATCAGCCCCAGCATTTT
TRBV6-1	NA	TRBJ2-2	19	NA	CASSVLPWGGVTNTGELFF	TGTGCCAGCAGTGTACTCCCTTGGGGCGGGGTAACGAACACCGGGGAGCTGTTTTTT
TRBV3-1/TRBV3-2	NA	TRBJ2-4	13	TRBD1	CASSHDRGYIQYF	TGTGCCAGCAGCCACGACAGGGGTTACATTCAGTACTTC
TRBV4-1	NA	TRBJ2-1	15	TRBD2	CASSPSGERASEQFF	TGCGCCAGCAGCCCGAGCGGGGAACGGGCTAGTGAGCAGTTCTTC
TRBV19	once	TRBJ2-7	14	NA	CASSAPQSSYEQYF	TGTGCCAGTAGTGCGCCACAGAGCTCCTACGAGCAGTACTTC
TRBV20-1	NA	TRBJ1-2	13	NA	CSAIDSTNYGYTF	TGCAGTGCTATTGATTCTACTAACTATGGCTACACCTTC
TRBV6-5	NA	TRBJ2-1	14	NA	CASNPLGLLAEQFF	TGTGCCAGCAACCCATTGGGGCTACTGGCTGAGCAGTTCTTC
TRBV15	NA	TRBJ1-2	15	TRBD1	CATSPTGTGLYGYTF	TGTGCCACCAGCCCGACCGGGACAGGGCTCTATGGCTACACCTTC
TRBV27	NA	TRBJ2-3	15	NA	CASSDSKAYGNTQYF	TGTGCCAGCAGCGACTCAAAAGCCTACGGGAATACGCAGTATTTT
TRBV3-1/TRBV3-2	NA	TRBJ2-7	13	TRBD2	CASSQTSGYEQYF	TGTGCCAGCAGCCAAACTAGCGGCTACGAGCAGTACTTC